This TCR beta chain was sequenced during a study of a mutant IDH1 vaccine in newly diagnosed glioma. Study details: Commencement of vaccination occurred 4-6 weeks following radiotherapy alone, or concurrently with temozolomide cycles. Treated patients had a mean age of approximately 40 years and a sex split that was around 62% male and approximately 38% female. Most patients had received both radiotherapy and temozolomide, the prior options being radiotherapy, temozolomide, or both.

Noted time point: week 11, during vaccination. The content of each vaccine dose was 300 ug of mutant IDH1 20-mer peptide, and topical imiquimod accompanied it. Diagnosis in the donors showed new WHO grade 3 or 4 astrocytomas that were IDH1-mutant and ATRX-lost. Notes on this clone: Its cognate antigen is unknown.

Produced via immunoSEQ multiplex PCR; TCRdb's table is partial and in-frame only. The data hold approximately 61,000 clones, with around 80% observed a single time. In germline, CDR1 is SEHNR, CDR2 FQNEAQ (reference sequence). V was trimmed by 5 bases and J by 4 bases, leaving 20 bases between them. The CDR3 sequence is 16 residues long. The rearrangement joins TRBV7-9 to TRBJ1-2; D perhaps matches TRBD1 (5 bases). The specimen comprised PBMCs, sampled from a glioma patient whose treatment included an IDH1 peptide vaccine. This TCR derives from a man in his fifties or sixties with glioma. CDR3 loop: CASSQVSGARGYGYTF. CDR3 nucleotides: TGTGCCAGCAGCCAAGTATCCGGGGCGCGCGGCTATGGCTACACCTTC.